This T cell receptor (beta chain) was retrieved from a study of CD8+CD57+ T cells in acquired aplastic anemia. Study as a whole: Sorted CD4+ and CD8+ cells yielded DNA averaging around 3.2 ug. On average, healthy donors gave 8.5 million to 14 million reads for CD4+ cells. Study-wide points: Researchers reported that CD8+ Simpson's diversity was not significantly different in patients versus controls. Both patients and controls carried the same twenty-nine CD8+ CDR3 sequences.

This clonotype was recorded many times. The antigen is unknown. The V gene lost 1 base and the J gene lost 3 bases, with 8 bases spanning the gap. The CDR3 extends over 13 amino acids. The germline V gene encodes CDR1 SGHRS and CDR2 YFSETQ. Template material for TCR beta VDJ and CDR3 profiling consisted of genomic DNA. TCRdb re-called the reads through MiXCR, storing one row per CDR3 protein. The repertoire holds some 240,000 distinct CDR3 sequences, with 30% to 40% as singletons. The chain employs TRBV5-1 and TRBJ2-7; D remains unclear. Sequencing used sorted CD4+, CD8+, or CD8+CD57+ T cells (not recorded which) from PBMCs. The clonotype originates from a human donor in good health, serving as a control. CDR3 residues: CASSLLWNYEQYF. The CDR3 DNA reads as TGCGCCAGCAGCTTGCTTTGGAACTACGAGCAGTACTTC.